The source of this TCR beta chain is a study of blood T cell repertoires in COVID-19 (dated by TCRdb to 2020 to 2022). The study in broad terms: Samples covering the acute and convalescent phases of COVID-19 were provided by collaborators in the United States, Italy and Spain. Subjects who had been exposed to COVID-19, were actively infected with it, or had recovered from it provided the deeply sampled blood TCRbeta repertoires that made up the dataset. The material from the prospective study consisted of cDNA or gDNA derived from T cells, B-cell-depleted T cells, or PBMCs. The sample metadata nearly always contained a de-identified subject ID, COVID-19 status, age in years and sex. Where available, HLA class I and class II types were obtained from metadata supplied by the sample provider rather than from assay-based typing. Samples came from the ongoing ImmuneRACE study (first 160 participants) plus 1,254 subjects from 6 global collaborators. The repertoires were released in a freely available public database meant as a resource for research on the immune response to SARS-CoV-2. Findings and caveats that apply to the study as a whole: The amount of clinical and demographic metadata varied by source and participant and was provided uncurated.

As regards this clone: The target of this receptor is not known. No qualities accompany the bases; no much larger clone lies one base away.

Collaborating institutions collected whole blood in K2EDTA tubes following their own protocols. For TCRbeta analysis, collaborators shipped samples in one of three forms: frozen whole blood, isolated PBMCs, or DNA extracted from either of those sample types. TCRbeta CDR3 regions were amplified from genomic DNA by means of the immunoSEQ Assay, a bias-controlled multiplex PCR. Per the original workflow: Nucleated cell counts per sample were estimated from amplification of reference gene primers within the assay. Sequence reads were collapsed and filtered to measure the absolute abundance of every unique TCRbeta CDR3 rearrangement. For each sample, productive Simpson clonality was calculated as the square root of Simpson's diversity index across productive rearrangements. TCRdb limited this immuneACCESS table to in-frame rearrangements with V and J called. A share of clones is missing; checked studies link under half to unresolved V genes, and the rest is unexplained. D and trimming were read from the DNA, whereas the V and J calls and clone size are those reported in that table. In all, the sample holds over 85,000 clones, and roughly 90% of those were seen once. The ten most abundant clones make up approximately 2.3% of the sample.

The sequenced material came from peripheral blood. This receptor was obtained from a human donor with active COVID-19. The donor label of this sample is uncertain.

The nucleotides are TGCAGCGTTATCCTAAAACAGACCCAGTACTTC. Its protein reads: CSVILKQTQYF. The chain joins TRBV29-1 to TRBJ2-5, with the D gene not confidently named. Its CDR3 holds 11 amino acids, cysteine through phenylalanine. Solely the CDR3 DNA is kept, with 33 bases framed from the first base. The germline V gene provides CDR1 SQVTM and CDR2 ANQGSEA. V was cut back by 5 bases and J by 6 bases, leaving a gap of 10 bases between them.